The rows below give T cell receptor beta chains drawn from one sample of a study of radiation and T cells in renal cell carcinoma. The table came from immunoSEQ multiplex PCR; TCRdb's copy has only in-frame clones and leaves some out. The sample has about 22,000 clones, about 80% seen once. The sequencing used blood, collected from a patient whose treatment included radiotherapy and nephrectomy. Receptor source: a man between 60 and 75 years old with renal cell carcinoma. Both conserved end residues are part of each CDR3. D genes are given only for firm matches. The listing skips clone size in some rows; elsewhere it reads once, few, many or a size class.

d_gene,j_gene,v_gene,abundance,CDR3aa,CDR3nt
TRBD2,TRBJ2-7,TRBV7-2,.,CASRPGTRKGYEQYF,TGTGCCAGCAGACCCGGGACTAGAAAGGGGTACGAGCAGTACTTC
.,TRBJ2-5,TRBV30,once,CAWSTGETQYF,TGTGCCTGGAGTACTGGGGAGACCCAGTACTTC
.,TRBJ1-3,TRBV2,.,CASSEGRSGNTIYF,TGTGCCAGCAGTGAGGGACGAAGTGGAAACACCATATATTTT
TRBD1,TRBJ1-3,TRBV18,once,CASSPGTVGNTIYF,TGTGCCAGCTCACCGGGGACAGTCGGAAACACCATATATTTT
TRBD1,TRBJ2-3,TRBV2,.,CARAGQARMRPTDTQYF,TGTGCCAGGGCAGGACAGGCCCGGATGAGGCCCACAGATACGCAGTATTTT
TRBD2,TRBJ2-1,TRBV5-4,.,CASSRRGLAGRQFF,TGTGCCAGCAGCCGTAGGGGACTAGCGGGAAGGCAGTTCTTC
TRBD1,TRBJ2-7,TRBV5-6,.,CASSGSGQGYYEQYF,TGTGCCAGCAGCGGCTCGGGACAGGGTTACTACGAGCAGTACTTC
TRBD1,TRBJ1-2,TRBV12-5,.,CASGLSRDRGHYGYTF,TGTGCTAGTGGTTTGTCCCGGGACAGGGGTCACTATGGCTACACCTTC
.,TRBJ2-6,TRBV27,.,CASSPRQSSGANVLTF,TGTGCCAGCAGTCCCCGGCAAAGCTCTGGGGCCAACGTCCTGACTTTC
TRBD1,TRBJ2-7,TRBV5-5,.,CASSKSGTGASYEQYF,TGTGCCAGCAGCAAGTCCGGGACAGGGGCCTCCTACGAGCAGTACTTC
.,TRBJ1-1,TRBV27,few,CASSLKEGEGAFF,TGTGCCAGCAGTTTAAAGGAGGGGGAGGGAGCTTTCTTT
.,TRBJ2-2,TRBV9,once,CASSVDFGVYGTGELFF,TGTGCCAGCAGCGTAGATTTCGGGGTATATGGCACCGGGGAGCTGTTTTTT
TRBD1,TRBJ2-2,TRBV27,.,CASSVRRDRPNTGELFF,TGTGCCAGCAGCGTTCGCCGGGACAGACCGAACACCGGGGAGCTGTTTTTT
.,TRBJ1-1,TRBV6-6,.,CASSYSGPRAEAFF,TGTGCCAGCAGTTACTCAGGGCCGCGCGCTGAAGCTTTCTTT
.,TRBJ2-1,TRBV4-1,.,CASSHVRDPRGNEQFF,TGCGCCAGCAGCCATGTCCGGGATCCCCGAGGGAATGAGCAGTTCTTC
.,TRBJ1-2,TRBV4-3,many,CASSPTVGNYNYGYTF,TGCGCCAGCAGCCCTACCGTGGGTAATTATAACTATGGCTACACCTTC
.,TRBJ2-5,TRBV5-4,.,CASSLGTGRGETQYF,TGTGCCAGCAGCTTGGGGACAGGGAGGGGAGAGACCCAGTACTTC
.,TRBJ1-2,TRBV6-4,.,CASSDPTVYGYTF,TGTGCCAGCAGTGACCCAACAGTATATGGCTACACCTTC
.,TRBJ1-5,TRBV30,.,CAWSRMGTSNQPQHF,TGTGCCTGGAGTCGGATGGGCACTAGCAATCAGCCCCAGCATTTT
.,TRBJ2-4,TRBV7-2,.,CASSLDQITKNIQYF,TGTGCCAGCAGCTTAGATCAGATAACCAAAAACATTCAGTACTTC
.,TRBJ2-7,TRBV10-3,.,CASSGPRGNEQYF,TGTGCCAGCTCGGGACCCAGAGGGAACGAGCAGTACTTC
.,TRBJ1-2,TRBV2,.,CASSDAGMGGYTF,TGTGCCAGCAGTGATGCGGGGATGGGTGGCTACACCTTC
.,TRBJ1-6,TRBV18,.,CASSPSSIYNSPLHF,TGTGCCAGCTCACCCTCTTCGATTTATAATTCACCCCTCCACTTT
.,TRBJ1-1,TRBV7-2,.,CASSRGPEAFF,TGTGCCAGCAGCAGGGGTCCTGAAGCTTTCTTT
.,TRBJ1-1,TRBV7-9,.,CASSPQALNTEAFF,TGTGCCAGCAGCCCCCAGGCTTTGAACACTGAAGCTTTCTTT
.,TRBJ1-5,TRBV19,.,CASSALSLGVSNQPQHF,TGTGCCAGTAGTGCTCTGTCCCTAGGGGTTAGCAATCAGCCCCAGCATTTT
.,TRBJ2-2,TRBV27,.,CASSLRGTHNTGELFF,TGTGCCAGCAGTTTACGGGGGACACACAACACCGGGGAGCTGTTTTTT
.,TRBJ2-7,TRBV7-2,.,CASSFGRDYEQYF,TGTGCCAGCAGCTTCGGACGGGACTACGAGCAGTACTTC
.,TRBJ1-5,TRBV9,.,CASSVGTGTFGNQPQHF,TGTGCCAGCAGCGTAGGCACAGGGACATTTGGCAATCAGCCCCAGCATTTT
.,TRBJ2-5,TRBV27,.,CASSTQVWETQYF,TGTGCCAGCAGTACCCAGGTGTGGGAGACCCAGTACTTC
TRBD1,TRBJ2-7,TRBV19,many,CASSVRGIGVF,TGTGCCAGTAGTGTCAGGGGGATAGGAGTCTTC
TRBD2,TRBJ2-5,TRBV30,.,CASTGLAGVIQETQYF,TGTGCCTCAACGGGACTAGCGGGAGTGATACAAGAGACCCAGTACTTC
TRBD2,TRBJ2-1,TRBV30,.,CAWGTFTSGSVNEQFF,TGTGCCTGGGGGACCTTTACTAGCGGGAGTGTTAATGAGCAGTTCTTC
.,TRBJ2-7,TRBV5-1,few,CASSFSSDEQYF,TGCGCCAGCAGTTTCTCTAGCGACGAGCAGTACTTC
.,TRBJ2-7,TRBV5-5,.,CASRSGTGGYEQYF,TGTGCCAGCAGGTCCGGGACTGGAGGCTACGAGCAGTACTTC
.,TRBJ1-2,TRBV7-9,.,CASSLVQEKGGYTF,TGTGCCAGCAGCTTGGTACAGGAGAAGGGTGGCTACACCTTC
.,TRBJ1-2,TRBV4-3,.,CASSHLSSGSGYGYTF,TGCGCCAGCAGCCATCTCAGCTCGGGTAGCGGCTATGGCTACACCTTC
.,TRBJ1-1,TRBV6-1,.,CASSEIGGGGRTEAFF,TGTGCCAGCAGTGAAATTGGGGGGGGCGGGCGAACTGAAGCTTTCTTT
.,TRBJ2-3,TRBV15,.,CATSGPGSSTDTQYF,TGTGCCACCAGTGGTCCGGGGTCTAGCACAGATACGCAGTATTTT
TRBD2,TRBJ2-7,TRBV5-6,.,CASSSPYSGRASYEQYF,TGTGCCAGCAGCTCCCCTTATAGCGGGAGGGCCTCCTACGAGCAGTACTTC
.,TRBJ2-5,TRBV5-6,.,CASSLVFQETQYF,TGTGCCAGCAGCTTGGTTTTCCAAGAGACCCAGTACTTC
.,TRBJ2-3,TRBV19,.,CASSRPGTDTQYF,TGTGCCAGTAGTAGACCAGGCACAGATACGCAGTATTTT
.,TRBJ1-1,TRBV6-6,.,CASNPGHEAFF,TGTGCCAGCAATCCGGGTCATGAAGCTTTCTTT
TRBD2,TRBJ2-1,TRBV10-3,.,CAISERSRGRLAGVGEQFF,TGTGCCATCAGTGAGCGTAGCAGAGGCAGGCTAGCGGGAGTGGGTGAGCAGTTCTTC
.,TRBJ2-1,TRBV7-7,.,CASSPLTDNEQFF,TGTGCTAGCAGCCCACTAACGGACAATGAGCAGTTCTTC
TRBD1,TRBJ2-7,TRBV18,once,CASSPSLGQGGGEQYF,TGTGCCAGCTCACCATCTTTGGGACAGGGCGGTGGGGAGCAGTACTTC
TRBD1,TRBJ2-5,TRBV2,.,CASTGQGVIGETQYF,TGTGCCAGCACTGGACAGGGAGTGATCGGAGAGACCCAGTACTTC
TRBD1,TRBJ2-1,TRBV18,large,CASSPTGYSYNEQFF,TGTGCCAGCTCACCGACAGGGTACTCCTACAATGAGCAGTTCTTC
.,TRBJ1-1,TRBV15,.,CATSPDRPGGTEAFF,TGTGCCACCAGTCCGGATCGTCCGGGGGGGACTGAAGCTTTCTTT
TRBD1,TRBJ1-1,TRBV5-4,.,CASSQRQGGLAEAFF,TGTGCCAGCAGCCAACGACAGGGAGGACTCGCTGAAGCTTTCTTT